A selection of T cell receptor beta chains follows, all from one sample in a study of vaccination effects on CD4 cells after COVID-19. Clones were sequenced by immunoSEQ multiplex PCR, and TCRdb holds only the in-frame ones, with some missing. The sample lists around 47,000 clones, around 72% occurring once. No antigen has been assigned to these receptors. The material was CD4+ T cells from PBMCs cultured with a peptide pool, obtained before COVID-19 vaccination. The receptors come from a human donor who had a prior SARS-CoV-2 infection. Both conserved end residues are part of each CDR3. Fields, in order: clone size, D gene, CDR3 length, V gene, J gene, CDR3 protein, CDR3 DNA. A D gene is named only where the DNA matches it firmly. The size field is filled for only some rows; it gives once, few, many or a size class.

.	.	17	TRBV5-1	TRBJ2-1	CASSLGLRWGSYNEQFF	TGCGCCAGCAGCTTGGGCTTGCGGTGGGGGTCCTACAATGAGCAGTTCTTC
.	.	20	TRBV23-1	TRBJ1-6	CASSQSLGWGGPSYNSPLHF	TGCGCCAGCAGTCAATCTTTGGGGTGGGGGGGTCCCTCCTATAATTCACCCCTCCACTTT
.	.	13	TRBV5-1	TRBJ2-7	CASSFLSRDEQYF	TGCGCCAGCAGCTTCCTGTCCCGAGACGAGCAGTACTTC
.	.	13	TRBV18	TRBJ1-1	CASSLGGTIEAFF	TGTGCCAGCTCACTCGGGGGGACGATTGAAGCTTTCTTT
few	TRBD1	14	TRBV2	TRBJ1-3	CASHTGVTGNTIYF	TGTGCCAGTCATACAGGGGTTACTGGAAACACCATATATTTT
.	TRBD2	13	TRBV12-3/TRBV12-4	TRBJ2-1	CASGREAYNEQFF	TGTGCCAGCGGGCGGGAGGCCTACAATGAGCAGTTCTTC
few	TRBD1	15	TRBV5-4	TRBJ1-1	CASSTKTGFNTEAFF	TGTGCCAGCAGCACCAAGACAGGGTTCAACACTGAAGCTTTCTTT
.	.	14	TRBV15	TRBJ1-2	CATSSNDRYYGYTF	TGTGCCACCAGCAGTAACGACAGGTACTATGGCTACACCTTC
few	.	14	TRBV7-3	TRBJ1-1	CASSSGSRDTEAFF	TGTGCCAGCAGCTCAGGGAGTAGGGACACTGAAGCTTTCTTT
.	TRBD1	14	TRBV18	TRBJ1-6	CASSRGQGSGPLHF	TGTGCCAGCTCACGGGGACAGGGAAGTGGACCCCTCCACTTT
.	TRBD2	14	TRBV28	TRBJ2-3	CASRLRTSGGDQYF	TGTGCCAGCAGACTTAGGACTAGCGGGGGCGATCAGTATTTT
.	.	14	TRBV27	TRBJ2-3	CASSYTDRTDTQYF	TGTGCCAGCAGTTATACGGACCGCACAGATACGCAGTATTTT
few	.	12	TRBV2	TRBJ2-5	CASSEEGETQYF	TGTGCCAGCAGTGAAGAGGGAGAGACCCAGTACTTC
.	.	13	TRBV7-9	TRBJ2-1	CASSYTRTNEQFF	TGTGCCAGCAGCTACACTAGAACAAATGAGCAGTTCTTC
.	.	17	TRBV7-3	TRBJ2-6	CASTPQVVSSGANVLTF	TGTGCCAGCACCCCACAGGTTGTCTCTTCTGGGGCCAACGTCCTGACTTTC
.	TRBD1	15	TRBV7-2	TRBJ2-7	CASSPRTGDSYEQYF	TGTGCCAGCAGCCCGAGGACAGGGGACTCCTACGAGCAGTACTTC
.	.	13	TRBV28	TRBJ2-7	CASSSPLGNEQYF	TGTGCCAGCAGTTCACCCTTGGGAAACGAGCAGTACTTC
few	TRBD2	13	TRBV3-1/TRBV3-2	TRBJ2-1	CASGTSASNEQFF	TGTGCCAGCGGGACTAGCGCGTCCAATGAGCAGTTCTTC
.	.	15	TRBV4-1	TRBJ1-6	CASSQAPGYNSPLHF	TGCGCCAGCAGCCAAGCACCAGGGTATAATTCACCCCTCCACTTT
few	TRBD1	16	TRBV4-2	TRBJ2-2	CASSQETGINTGELFF	TGTGCCAGCAGCCAAGAGACAGGGATAAACACCGGGGAGCTGTTTTTT
.	.	14	TRBV7-3	TRBJ2-3	CASSLNVHTDTQYF	TGTGCCAGCAGCTTAAACGTCCACACAGATACGCAGTATTTT
.	.	11	TRBV27	TRBJ2-7	CATVRNYEQYF	TGTGCCACCGTAAGGAACTACGAGCAGTACTTC
once	.	15	TRBV15	TRBJ1-3	CATSRDSRGGNTIYF	TGTGCCACCAGCAGAGATTCGCGGGGTGGAAACACCATATATTTT
once	.	16	TRBV5-8	TRBJ2-5	CASSLSLAASRETQYF	TGTGCCAGCAGCTTATCGCTGGCGGCTTCACGGGAGACCCAGTACTTC
.	.	16	TRBV9	TRBJ2-2	CASSGRAGVNTGELFF	TGTGCCAGCAGCGGTAGGGCAGGGGTTAACACCGGGGAGCTGTTTTTT
.	TRBD2	15	TRBV7-9	TRBJ2-7	CASSSLAGDSYEQYF	TGTGCCAGCAGCTCGCTAGCGGGAGACTCCTACGAGCAGTACTTC